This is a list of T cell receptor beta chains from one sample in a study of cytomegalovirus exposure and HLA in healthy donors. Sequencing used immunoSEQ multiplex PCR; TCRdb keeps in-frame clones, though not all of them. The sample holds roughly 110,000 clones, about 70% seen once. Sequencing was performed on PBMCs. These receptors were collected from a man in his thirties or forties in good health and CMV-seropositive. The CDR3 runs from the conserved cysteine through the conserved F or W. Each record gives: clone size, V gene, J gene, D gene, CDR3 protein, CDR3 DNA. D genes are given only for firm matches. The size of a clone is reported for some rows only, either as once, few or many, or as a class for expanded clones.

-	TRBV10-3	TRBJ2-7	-	CAISDRGDYEQYF	TGTGCCATCAGTGACAGGGGAGACTACGAGCAGTACTTC
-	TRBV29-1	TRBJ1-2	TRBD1	CSVGDRGRGGYTF	TGCAGCGTTGGGGACAGGGGGCGAGGTGGCTACACCTTC
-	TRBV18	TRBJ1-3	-	CASSPETAGNTIYF	TGTGCCAGCTCACCAGAGACAGCTGGAAACACCATATATTTT
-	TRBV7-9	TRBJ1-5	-	CVSSIRNQPQHF	TGTGTCAGCAGCATCAGGAATCAGCCCCAGCATTTT
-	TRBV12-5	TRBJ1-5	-	CASGFNDFSPQHF	TGTGCTAGTGGTTTCAACGACTTCAGCCCCCAGCATTTT
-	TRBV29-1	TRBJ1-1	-	CSVGQDNTEAFF	TGCAGCGTTGGACAGGACAACACTGAAGCTTTCTTT
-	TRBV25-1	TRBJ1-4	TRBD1	CASSLGSGTGDEKLFF	TGTGCCAGCAGCCTAGGGAGTGGGACAGGGGATGAAAAACTGTTTTTT
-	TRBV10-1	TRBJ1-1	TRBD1	CASSERQGYTEAFF	TGCGCCAGCAGTGAGAGACAGGGATACACTGAAGCTTTCTTT
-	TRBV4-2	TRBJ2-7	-	CASSQDHGRYYEQYF	TGTGCCAGCAGCCAAGATCATGGGAGGTACTACGAGCAGTACTTC
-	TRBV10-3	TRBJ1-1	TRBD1	CATAQTGENTEAFF	TGTGCCACCGCGCAAACAGGGGAGAACACTGAAGCTTTCTTT
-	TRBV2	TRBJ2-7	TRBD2	CVVVAGSYEQYF	TGTGTGGTGGTAGCGGGAAGCTACGAGCAGTACTTC
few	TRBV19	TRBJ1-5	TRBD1	CASRWGTGGHQPQHF	TGTGCCAGCCGATGGGGGACAGGGGGCCACCAGCCCCAGCATTTT
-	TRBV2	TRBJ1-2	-	CASLSSLGYTF	TGTGCCAGCTTAAGCTCGCTTGGCTACACCTTC
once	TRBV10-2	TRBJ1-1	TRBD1	CASSEDRENTEAFF	TGCGCCAGCAGCGAAGACAGGGAGAACACTGAAGCTTTCTTT
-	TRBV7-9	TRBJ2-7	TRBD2	CASSQIGAGGPSYEQYF	TGTGCCAGCAGCCAGATAGGGGCGGGGGGGCCCTCCTACGAGCAGTACTTC
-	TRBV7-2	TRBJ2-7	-	CASSLEAEYEQYF	TGTGCCAGCAGCTTAGAGGCGGAATACGAGCAGTACTTC
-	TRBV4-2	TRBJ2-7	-	CASSPYWGDYEQYF	TGTGCCAGCAGCCCCTACTGGGGCGACTACGAGCAGTACTTC
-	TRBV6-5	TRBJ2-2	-	CASSYQGRVTGELFF	TGTGCCAGCAGTTATCAGGGGCGGGTCACCGGGGAGCTGTTTTTT
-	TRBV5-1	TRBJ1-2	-	CASSLVGGHGYTF	TGTGCCAGCAGCTTGGTAGGGGGTCATGGCTACACCTTC
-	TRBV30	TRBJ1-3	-	CAWIPGTRGNTIYF	TGTGCCTGGATTCCGGGGACAAGGGGAAACACCATATATTTT
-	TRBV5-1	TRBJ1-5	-	CASSLYPVRDMTQPQHF	TGCGCCAGCAGCTTGTACCCTGTCAGGGATATGACTCAGCCCCAGCATTTT
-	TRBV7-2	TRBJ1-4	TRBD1	CASSLGTGGDEKLFF	TGTGCCAGCAGCTTAGGAACAGGGGGGGATGAAAAACTGTTTTTT
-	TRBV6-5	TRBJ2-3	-	CASSYSIGADTQYF	TGTGCCAGCAGTTACTCTATCGGGGCAGATACGCAGTATTTT
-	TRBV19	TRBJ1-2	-	CASSALRGPLGGYTF	TGTGCCAGTAGCGCACTTAGGGGCCCCCTTGGTGGCTACACCTTC
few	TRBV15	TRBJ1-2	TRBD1	CATSRPGQGNGYTF	TGTGCCACCAGCCGTCCCGGACAGGGGAATGGCTACACCTTC
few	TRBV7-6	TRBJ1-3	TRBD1	CASSLGGRGDSGNTIYF	TGTGCCAGCAGCCTAGGGGGCAGGGGGGACTCTGGAAACACCATATATTTT
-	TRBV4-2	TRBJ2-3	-	CASSQDLTTGTDTQYF	TGTGCCAGCAGCCAAGATCTGACGACAGGAACAGATACGCAGTATTTT
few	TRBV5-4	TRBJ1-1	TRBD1	CATRGGFEAFF	TGTGCCACCAGGGGGGGGTTTGAAGCTTTCTTT
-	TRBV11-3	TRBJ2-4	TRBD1	CASSLEQGNIQYF	TGTGCCAGCAGCTTAGAACAGGGGAACATTCAGTACTTC
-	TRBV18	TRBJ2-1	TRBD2	CASSPSLAGNYNEQFF	TGTGCCAGCTCACCATCTCTAGCGGGGAACTACAATGAGCAGTTCTTC
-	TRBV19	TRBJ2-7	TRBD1	CASRSGGCSYEQYF	TGTGCCAGTCGTTCAGGGGGATGTTCCTACGAGCAGTACTTC
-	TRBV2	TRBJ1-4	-	CASSEIVQGKLFF	TGTGCCAGCAGTGAAATAGTTCAGGGTAAACTGTTTTTT
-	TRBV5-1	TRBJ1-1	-	CASSFTGLSRRNTEAFF	TGCGCCAGCAGCTTCACAGGGCTTTCGCGGAGGAACACTGAAGCTTTCTTT
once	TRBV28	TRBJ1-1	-	CASSGPGVGNTEAFF	TGTGCCAGCAGTGGCCCGGGGGTTGGGAACACTGAAGCTTTCTTT
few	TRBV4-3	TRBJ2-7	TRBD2	CASSPRTSGGSYEQYF	TGCGCCAGCAGCCCTAGGACTAGCGGGGGGTCCTACGAGCAGTACTTC
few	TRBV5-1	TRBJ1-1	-	CASSLEGRDTEAFF	TGCGCCAGCAGCTTGGAAGGGCGGGACACTGAAGCTTTCTTT
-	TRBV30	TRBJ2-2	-	CAWSAHPGNTGELFF	TGTGCCTGGAGTGCGCATCCCGGGAACACCGGGGAGCTGTTTTTT
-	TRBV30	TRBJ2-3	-	CAWNHRAGADTQYF	TGTGCCTGGAACCACAGGGCAGGCGCAGATACGCAGTATTTT
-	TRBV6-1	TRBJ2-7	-	CASRSDKTYEQYF	TGTGCCAGCAGATCGGACAAGACCTACGAGCAGTACTTC
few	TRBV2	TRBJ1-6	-	CASSERSPSYNSPLHF	TGTGCCAGCAGTGAACGGTCTCCTTCCTATAATTCACCCCTCCACTTT
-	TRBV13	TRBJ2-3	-	CASSLAGTDTQYF	TGTGCCAGCAGCTTAGCGGGAACGGATACGCAGTATTTT
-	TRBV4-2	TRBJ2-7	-	CASSQDPHDRSEQYF	TGTGCCAGCAGCCAAGATCCACATGACAGGTCCGAGCAGTACTTC
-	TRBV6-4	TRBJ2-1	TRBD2	CASSDGGLAPNNEQFF	TGTGCCAGCAGTGACGGGGGACTAGCGCCCAACAATGAGCAGTTCTTC
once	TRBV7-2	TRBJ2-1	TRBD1	CASSQRTGMYEQFF	TGTGCCAGCAGCCAACGGACAGGGATGTATGAGCAGTTCTTC
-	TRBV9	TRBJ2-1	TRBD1	CASSVAGTGVESEQFF	TGTGCCAGCAGCGTAGCCGGGACAGGGGTCGAATCTGAGCAGTTCTTC
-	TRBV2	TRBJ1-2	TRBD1	CASREGQNYGYTF	TGTGCCAGCAGAGAGGGACAGAACTATGGCTACACCTTC
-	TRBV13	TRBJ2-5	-	CASSRRTQYF	TGTGCCAGCAGCCGTCGGACCCAGTACTTC
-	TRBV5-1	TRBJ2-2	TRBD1	CASSLDRTGVAGELFF	TGCGCCAGCAGCCTCGATCGGACAGGGGTGGCCGGGGAGCTGTTTTTT